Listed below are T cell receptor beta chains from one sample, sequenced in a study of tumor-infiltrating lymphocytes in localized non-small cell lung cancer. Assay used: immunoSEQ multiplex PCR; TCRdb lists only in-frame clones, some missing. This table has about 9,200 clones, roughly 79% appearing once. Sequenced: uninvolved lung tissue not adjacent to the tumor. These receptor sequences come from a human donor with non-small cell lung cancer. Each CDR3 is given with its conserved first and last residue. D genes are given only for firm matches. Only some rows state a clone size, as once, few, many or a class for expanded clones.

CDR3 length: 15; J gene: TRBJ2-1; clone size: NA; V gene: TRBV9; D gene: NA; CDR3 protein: CASSATGNPYNEQFF; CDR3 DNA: TGTGCCAGCAGCGCCACAGGGAACCCCTACAATGAGCAGTTCTTC
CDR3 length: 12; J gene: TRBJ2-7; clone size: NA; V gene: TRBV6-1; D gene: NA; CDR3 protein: CASSRVEGEQYF; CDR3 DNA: TGTGCCAGCAGTAGGGTTGAGGGCGAGCAGTACTTC
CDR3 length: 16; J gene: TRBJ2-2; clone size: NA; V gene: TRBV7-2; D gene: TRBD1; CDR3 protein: CASSFGQGTTSGELFF; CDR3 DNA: TGTGCCAGCAGCTTCGGACAGGGGACAACGTCCGGGGAGCTGTTTTTT
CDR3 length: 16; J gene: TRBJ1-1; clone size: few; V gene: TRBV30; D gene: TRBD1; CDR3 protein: CAVLTGAGPLNTEAFF; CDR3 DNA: TGTGCCGTACTGACAGGGGCGGGACCCCTGAACACTGAAGCTTTCTTT
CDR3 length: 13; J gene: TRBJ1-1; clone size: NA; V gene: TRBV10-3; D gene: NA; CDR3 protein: CAMRLDMNTEAFF; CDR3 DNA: TGTGCCATGCGCCTGGATATGAACACTGAAGCTTTCTTT
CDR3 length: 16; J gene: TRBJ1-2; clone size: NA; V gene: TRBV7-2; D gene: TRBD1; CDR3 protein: CASSLARDRGSYGYTF; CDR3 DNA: TGTGCCAGCAGCTTAGCCCGGGACAGGGGATCCTATGGCTACACCTTC
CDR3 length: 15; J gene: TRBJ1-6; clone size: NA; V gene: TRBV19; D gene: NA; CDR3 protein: CASRDDQGRQSPLHF; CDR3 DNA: TGTGCCAGTAGAGACGATCAGGGGAGGCAATCACCCCTCCACTTT
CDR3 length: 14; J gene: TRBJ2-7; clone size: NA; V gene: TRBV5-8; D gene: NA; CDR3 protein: CASSLNPNSYEQYF; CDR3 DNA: TGTGCCAGCAGCTTGAACCCAAACTCCTACGAGCAGTACTTC
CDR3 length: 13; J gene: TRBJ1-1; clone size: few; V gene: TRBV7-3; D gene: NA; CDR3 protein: CASSLTLNTEAFF; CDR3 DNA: TGTGCCAGCAGCTTAACTCTGAACACTGAAGCTTTCTTT
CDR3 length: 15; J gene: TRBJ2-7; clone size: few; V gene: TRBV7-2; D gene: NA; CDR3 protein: CASSLVTAHREEQYF; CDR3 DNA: TGTGCCAGCAGCTTAGTAACGGCCCACAGGGAAGAGCAGTACTTC